This T cell receptor (beta chain) was identified in a study of blood T cells in healthy people across ages. This clonotype was recorded a few times. A sample-barcoded 5' primer and a J-beta primer mix were used in a second PCR of roughly 7 to 12 cycles. Through a template-switch adaptor with 12 random nucleotides, each cDNA molecule received a tag. TCRdb re-called the 5' RACE reads with MiXCR, one entry per CDR3 protein. The sample records some 860,000 distinct CDR3 sequences, roughly three fifths being singletons. Donor samples were obtained from healthy Caucasian individuals from Russia, aged about 6 to 95. Input material: blood. This TCR was sampled from a man in his forties or fifties in good health.

The CDR3 sequence is CASSYGGVPPYEQYF. The DNA for the CDR3 is TGTGCCAGCAGTTACGGCGGGGTCCCCCCCTACGAGCAGTACTTC. This chain joins TRBV6-6 and TRBJ2-4; TRBD2 is a possible D gene (6 bases). The end of the DNA fits TRBJ2-7 better, so the J call may be wrong. Germline lookup yields CDR1 MNHNY and CDR2 SVGAGI (reference sequence). CDR3 length: 15 residues.